These 5 T cell receptor beta chains were all obtained from the same sample, sequenced in a study of shared clonotypes between healthy human individuals. Sequencing used immunoSEQ multiplex PCR; TCRdb keeps in-frame clones, though not all of them. Found here are roughly 700,000 clones, over 65% of them singletons; the top ten hold about 1.8%. The specimen sequenced was memory CD4+ T cells sorted from blood. Subset given: CD45RA-negative fraction. The receptors were sampled from a woman in her twenties or thirties in good health.

This sequence joins TRBV7-9 and TRBJ1-4; the match to TRBD1 covers 7 bases. There are 15 residues in the CDR3. V lost 0 bases to trimming and J lost 8 bases; unmatched junction nucleotides: 6. Germline values: CDR1 SEHNR, CDR2 FQNEAQ (reference sequence). This chain's CDR3 is CASSLAQGVGEKLFF. In DNA form, the CDR3 reads TGTGCCAGCAGCTTAGCGCAGGGGGTCGGGGAAAAACTGTTTTTT.

V usage is TRBV7-6 and J usage is TRBJ2-1, with TRBD2 matching 8 bases. The CDR3 is made up of 17 amino acids. The trim removed 0 bases at V and 8 bases at J, leaving 12 bases unmatched. Germline V lookup: CDR1 SGHVS, CDR2 FNYEAQ. CDR3 amino acids: CASSLAAGVGIGDEQFF. CDR3 nucleotides: TGTGCCAGCAGCTTAGCAGCGGGAGTAGGTATAGGCGATGAGCAGTTCTTC. The full variable domain, rest sourced from reference TRBV7-6 and TRBJ2-1, is GAGVSQSPRYKVTKRGQDVALRCDPISGHVSLYWYRQALGQGPEFLTYFNYEAQQDKSGLPNDRFSAERPEGSISTLTIQRTEQRDSAMYRCASSLAAGVGIGDEQFFGPGTRLTVL.

This clone was observed a few times. The CDR3 here is CASSWDRDNEQFF. The CDR3 bases are TGCGCCAGCAGTTGGGACAGAGACAATGAGCAGTTCTTC. V and J are TRBV5-1 and TRBJ2-1, with TRBD1 matching over 7 bases. The CDR3 covers 13 residues. CDR1 is SGHRS and CDR2 is YFSETQ in the germline V gene. V shed 5 bases, J shed 5 bases, and the junction held 4 bases outside the gene matches.

The chain uses TRBV6-1 and TRBJ1-4; tentative D call: TRBD1 (6 bases). The germline V gene encodes CDR1 MNHNS and CDR2 SASEGT. The germline V and J ends were trimmed by 6 bases and 0 bases, with 11 bases remaining between them. CDR3 length equals 15 residues. Here the CDR3 DNA reads TGTGCCAGCAGGTTGGGGGCGGCAACTAATGAAAAACTGTTTTTT. Protein sequence: CASRLGAATNEKLFF.

The chain couples TRBV5-6 to TRBJ2-7; 7 bases match TRBD1. CDR1 is SGHDT and CDR2 is YYEEEE in the germline V gene. The V segment lost 4 bases and the J segment 5 bases; nucleotides outside the gene matches: 12. The CDR3 spans 15 residues. This chain's CDR3 is CASSKQGRPFHEQYF. The CDR3 DNA follows: TGTGCCAGCAGCAAACAGGGGCGGCCTTTCCACGAGCAGTACTTC.